This entry features one T cell receptor beta chain sequence. The sample comes from a study of cytomegalovirus exposure and HLA in healthy donors. Trimming took 5 bases from V and 4 from J, leaving 14 bases between them. Germline-derived CDR1 and CDR2 are MNHEY and SVGAGI. This CDR3 is built from 14 residues. The PCR used 60 Vbeta and 13 Jbeta primers. Libraries were prepared by immunoSEQ multiplex PCR; TCRdb keeps only in-frame clonotypes and omits some of them. Here the sample table reports 110,000 to 150,000 clones. The receptor was isolated from a male donor in good health and CMV-seronegative. The V gene is TRBV6-5, the J gene TRBJ1-2; D is undetermined. The sequenced material came from PBMCs. The CDR3, as DNA: TGTGCCAGCAGTCCCCCGGGATCGATCTATGGCTACACCTTC. Protein sequence: CASSPPGSIYGYTF.